The 5 T cell receptor beta chains below were found in one sample sequenced in a study of PD-1 blockade in classical Hodgkin lymphoma (dated by TCRdb to about 2020). The time point label for this specimen denotes: cycle 2 day 1 (C2D1) of nivolumab. Every trial patient had relapsed after autologous stem cell transplantation, and cohorts A, B and C differed in prior brentuximab vedotin exposure. The library was built by means of the immunoSEQ multiplex PCR assay. This immuneACCESS table, as held by TCRdb, lists in-frame sequences with V and J called but not all clones. Of the missing ones, under half trace to an unresolved V gene in checked studies; the others have no known cause. Within this sample are 20,000 to 25,000 clones, with around 81% of them counted one time only. About 18% of the sample is taken by the ten largest. The sample consisted of peripheral blood mononuclear cells (PBMCs), taken before the second cycle of nivolumab. Receptors were obtained from a human donor with classical Hodgkin lymphoma.

The genes are TRBV5-5 and TRBJ2-1; TRBD1 matches at 7 bases. With 4 bases clipped from V and 5 bases from J, the junction kept 6 bases outside the gene matches. The CDR3 is made up of 14 amino acids. The germline gives CDR1 SGHKS, CDR2 YYEKEE (reference sequence). The CDR3 region is CASSIQGRDNEQFF. For the CDR3, the DNA is TGTGCCAGCAGCATACAGGGGCGAGACAATGAGCAGTTCTTC. The full variable domain, completed using reference TRBV5-5 and TRBJ2-1, is DAGVTQSPTHLIKTRGQQVTLRCSPISGHKSVSWYQQVLGQGPQFIFQYYEKEERGRGNFPDRFSARQFPNYSSELNVNALLLGDSALYLCASSIQGRDNEQFFGPGTRLTVL.

The chain recombines TRBV19 with TRBJ1-5, with 8 positions matching TRBD1. Germline loops: CDR1 LNHDA, CDR2 SQIVND (reference sequence). CDR3 length: 18 residues. V lost 2 bases and J lost 2; bases outside the gene matches: 11. The CDR3 sequence is CASSISTGEGYGNQPQHF. CDR3 DNA sequence: TGTGCCAGTAGTATATCGACAGGGGAGGGGTATGGCAATCAGCCCCAGCATTTT.

CDR3 amino acids: CASNTGQNIQYF. The CDR3 coding sequence is TGTGCCAGCAACACGGGACAGAACATTCAGTACTTC. The gene calls are TRBV6-6 and TRBJ2-4; 7 nucleotides agree with TRBD1. The CDR3 is 12 residues long. Germline V gene sequence: CDR1 MNHNY, CDR2 SVGAGI (reference sequence). V was pared by 7 bases and J by 7 bases, with 4 bases of the junction left unmatched.

The count of this clone is one. For the CDR3, the DNA is TGTGCCAGTACCCTGGACAGGGACGGTCCCGGTGGAAACACCATATATTTT. Its translation is CASTLDRDGPGGNTIYF. The rearrangement links TRBV19 to TRBJ1-3, with 8 nucleotides matching TRBD1. CDR1 and CDR2 (germline): LNHDA, SQIVND (reference sequence). V gave up 7 bases and J gave up 3 bases; unmatched junction bases: 14. The CDR3 covers 17 residues.

The rearrangement uses TRBV5-4 and TRBJ2-3, with D perhaps TRBD1 (6 bases). Deletions cut 0 bases from V and 4 bases from J, with 9 bases between. The germline V gene encodes CDR1 SGHNT and CDR2 YYREEE (reference sequence). This CDR3 is 14 amino acids long. The CDR3 loop is CASSLGQAADTQYF. Written as DNA, the CDR3 is TGTGCCAGCAGCTTGGGACAGGCCGCAGATACGCAGTATTTT. The variable domain in full, completed from reference TRBV5-4 and TRBJ2-3, reads ETGVTQSPTHLIKTRGQQVTLRCSSQSGHNTVSWYQQALGQGPQFIFQYYREEENGRGNFPPRFSGLQFPNYSSELNVNALELDDSALYLCASSLGQAADTQYFGPGTRLTVL.